The rows below give T cell receptor beta chains drawn from one sample of a study of T cell responses to AZD1222 COVID-19 vaccine. Some clones are missing from TCRdb's copy, which holds only in-frame ones; the method was immunoSEQ multiplex PCR. The sample records fewer than 95,000 clones, 89% being singletons. Source: peripheral blood, taken 28 days after the second AZD1222 dose. The receptors were gathered from an adult who received the AZD1222 COVID-19 vaccine. CDR3s include the opening cysteine and the closing phenylalanine or tryptophan. Each record gives: CDR3 DNA, CDR3 protein, CDR3 length, V gene, clone size, J gene, D gene. D genes are given only for firm matches. Size tells how often a clone was seen (once, few, many) or the class of an expanded clone, and some rows leave it out.

CDR3nt: TGCGCCAGCAGCTTGGCACAGGGGGACGCCGGGGAGCTGTTTTTT
CDR3aa: CASSLAQGDAGELFF
len: 15
v_gene: TRBV5-1
abundance: -
j_gene: TRBJ2-2
d_gene: TRBD1

CDR3nt: TGTGCCAGCAGTTACGGAGGGGGCGCGTTCACTGAAGCTTTCTTT
CDR3aa: CASSYGGGAFTEAFF
len: 15
v_gene: TRBV6-5
abundance: -
j_gene: TRBJ1-1
d_gene: TRBD1

CDR3nt: TGCGCCAGCAGCTTGGAAGTTAACTATGGCTACACCTTC
CDR3aa: CASSLEVNYGYTF
len: 13
v_gene: TRBV5-1
abundance: once
j_gene: TRBJ1-2
d_gene: -

CDR3nt: TGTGCCAGCAGTTTAGGTTCTTTGAATTCACCCCTCCACTTT
CDR3aa: CASSLGSLNSPLHF
len: 14
v_gene: TRBV27
abundance: -
j_gene: TRBJ1-6
d_gene: -

CDR3nt: TGTGCCAGCAGTCTCTTCGACAATCAGCCCCAGCATTTT
CDR3aa: CASSLFDNQPQHF
len: 13
v_gene: TRBV28
abundance: -
j_gene: TRBJ1-5
d_gene: -

CDR3nt: TGTGCCAGCAGCTTCCTAGGAGGCGGAGAGACCCAGTACTTC
CDR3aa: CASSFLGGGETQYF
len: 14
v_gene: TRBV11-3
abundance: -
j_gene: TRBJ2-5
d_gene: -

CDR3nt: TGTGCCAGCAGTTATGTGGAGGGGGAGCTGTTTTTT
CDR3aa: CASSYVEGELFF
len: 12
v_gene: TRBV6-5
abundance: -
j_gene: TRBJ2-2
d_gene: -

CDR3nt: TGTGCCAGCAGAACTAGAGAAACTGAAGCTTTCTTT
CDR3aa: CASRTRETEAFF
len: 12
v_gene: TRBV12-3/TRBV12-4
abundance: -
j_gene: TRBJ1-1
d_gene: -

CDR3nt: TGTGCCAGCAGCACCCTCCCCGGTTTGAACACCGGGGAGCTGTTTTTT
CDR3aa: CASSTLPGLNTGELFF
len: 16
v_gene: TRBV7-2
abundance: few
j_gene: TRBJ2-2
d_gene: -

CDR3nt: TGCAGTGCTAGTGAGAGGGGGCAGCAGCCCCAGCATTTT
CDR3aa: CSASERGQQPQHF
len: 13
v_gene: TRBV20-1
abundance: -
j_gene: TRBJ1-5
d_gene: TRBD1

CDR3nt: TGTGCCAGCAGTTCATGGGGTGAAGAGACCCAGTACTTC
CDR3aa: CASSSWGEETQYF
len: 13
v_gene: TRBV12-3/TRBV12-4
abundance: -
j_gene: TRBJ2-5
d_gene: -

CDR3nt: TGTGCCACCAGCAGAGGGATTAGCGGGAGCAATGAGCAGTTCTTC
CDR3aa: CATSRGISGSNEQFF
len: 15
v_gene: TRBV15
abundance: -
j_gene: TRBJ2-1
d_gene: TRBD2

CDR3nt: TGCGCCAGCAGGAGCGAAGTAAGCTCCGAGCAGTACTTC
CDR3aa: CASRSEVSSEQYF
len: 13
v_gene: TRBV5-1
abundance: -
j_gene: TRBJ2-7
d_gene: -

CDR3nt: TGTGCCACCCTGGGAGGGATATATGGCTACACCTTC
CDR3aa: CATLGGIYGYTF
len: 12
v_gene: TRBV11-2
abundance: -
j_gene: TRBJ1-2
d_gene: -

CDR3nt: TGTGCCAGCAGTACGACCTTAGCCAAAAACATTCAGTACTTC
CDR3aa: CASSTTLAKNIQYF
len: 14
v_gene: TRBV6-2/TRBV6-3
abundance: -
j_gene: TRBJ2-4
d_gene: -

CDR3nt: TGTGCCACATATGGGGGGCAGCCCCAGCATTTT
CDR3aa: CATYGGQPQHF
len: 11
v_gene: TRBV27
abundance: -
j_gene: TRBJ1-5
d_gene: -

CDR3nt: TGTGCCAGCAGCGTACGGGGGTATAATTCACCCCTCCACTTT
CDR3aa: CASSVRGYNSPLHF
len: 14
v_gene: TRBV9
abundance: -
j_gene: TRBJ1-6
d_gene: -

CDR3nt: TGTGCCAGCAGCCGAATAGACAGGGGGCTGACTAATGAAAAACTGTTTTTT
CDR3aa: CASSRIDRGLTNEKLFF
len: 17
v_gene: TRBV7-9
abundance: -
j_gene: TRBJ1-4
d_gene: TRBD1

CDR3nt: TGTGCCACCTTAGACCTATTAACAGATACGCAGTATTTT
CDR3aa: CATLDLLTDTQYF
len: 13
v_gene: TRBV5-8
abundance: -
j_gene: TRBJ2-3
d_gene: -

CDR3nt: TGTGCCACCAGCAGAGAGGGAGCAAAAGGAAGCTCCTATAATTCACCCCTCCACTTT
CDR3aa: CATSREGAKGSSYNSPLHF
len: 19
v_gene: TRBV15
abundance: -
j_gene: TRBJ1-6
d_gene: -

CDR3nt: TGCGCCAGCAGCCAAGTTGACTTGGTCACTTATGGAAGAGCTTTCTTT
CDR3aa: CASSQVDLVTYGRAFF
len: 16
v_gene: TRBV4-1
abundance: -
j_gene: TRBJ1-1
d_gene: -

CDR3nt: TGTGCCAGCAGCCCGGGACTAGCGGTGAGCACAGATACGCAGTATTTT
CDR3aa: CASSPGLAVSTDTQYF
len: 16
v_gene: TRBV7-3
abundance: -
j_gene: TRBJ2-3
d_gene: TRBD2

CDR3nt: TGTGCCAGCAGTGATCGGTTCCAACGGGAGACCCAGTACTTC
CDR3aa: CASSDRFQRETQYF
len: 14
v_gene: TRBV25-1
abundance: -
j_gene: TRBJ2-5
d_gene: -

CDR3nt: TGTGCCAGCAGCCAAGGTACGGGGCCGGACACTGAAGCTTTCTTT
CDR3aa: CASSQGTGPDTEAFF
len: 15
v_gene: TRBV3-1/TRBV3-2
abundance: -
j_gene: TRBJ1-1
d_gene: -

CDR3nt: TGTGCCTGGAGTGACCCAGGGGGCAGTCAGCCCCAGCATTTT
CDR3aa: CAWSDPGGSQPQHF
len: 14
v_gene: TRBV30
abundance: -
j_gene: TRBJ1-5
d_gene: TRBD1

CDR3nt: TGTGCCAGCACCTTCTTCAGGGGTCAGCCCCAGCATTTT
CDR3aa: CASTFFRGQPQHF
len: 13
v_gene: TRBV28
abundance: -
j_gene: TRBJ1-5
d_gene: -

CDR3nt: TGCAGCGTTCGACGTGGCAGTACTGAAGCTTTCTTT
CDR3aa: CSVRRGSTEAFF
len: 12
v_gene: TRBV29-1
abundance: -
j_gene: TRBJ1-1
d_gene: -

CDR3nt: TGTGCCAGCAGTGAGGGGAGGTCTGGAAACACCATATATTTT
CDR3aa: CASSEGRSGNTIYF
len: 14
v_gene: TRBV2
abundance: -
j_gene: TRBJ1-3
d_gene: -